A selection of T cell receptor beta chains follows, all from one sample in a study of cytomegalovirus exposure and HLA in healthy donors. Sequencing used immunoSEQ multiplex PCR; TCRdb keeps in-frame clones, though not all of them. The sample yields around 150,000 clones, 80% seen once. Sequenced input: PBMCs. These receptors were taken from a woman between 35 and 50 years old in good health and CMV-seronegative. CDR3s include the opening cysteine and the closing phenylalanine or tryptophan. D genes are given only for firm matches. Clone size appears in some rows only: once, few, many, or a class for an expanded clone.

cdr3_nt	cdr3_aa	j_call	clone_size	d_call	cdr3_length	v_call
TGTGCCAGCAGTTGCGGGGGAGGGGAGACCCAGTACTTC	CASSCGGGETQYF	TRBJ2-5	-	TRBD2	13	TRBV6-6
TGTGCCAGCTCGACTTGGACAGGGAGGCCCACAGATACGCAGTATTTT	CASSTWTGRPTDTQYF	TRBJ2-3	-	TRBD1	16	TRBV2
TGTGCCAGCAGTTACGGGCAGGGGGTGAACACCATATATTTT	CASSYGQGVNTIYF	TRBJ1-3	-	TRBD1	14	TRBV6-6
TGTGCCAGCAGCGTACGGGGGACTGAAGCTTTCTTT	CASSVRGTEAFF	TRBJ1-1	-	-	12	TRBV7-2
TGTGCCAGCAGTTTAGGACAGGCCGGGCCCTACGAGCAGTACTTC	CASSLGQAGPYEQYF	TRBJ2-7	-	TRBD1	15	TRBV28
TGTGCCATCAGTGAGACGACAGGCGCCTACGAGCAGTACTTC	CAISETTGAYEQYF	TRBJ2-7	-	-	14	TRBV10-3
TGTGCCAGCAGCTCACCCAACTTTTCCGGGACATCGGGCTACAATGAGCAGTTCTTC	CASSSPNFSGTSGYNEQFF	TRBJ2-1	-	-	19	TRBV7-2
TGTGCCAGCAGTTTTCAGGACAGGAGGTACTTC	CASSFQDRRYF	TRBJ2-7	once	TRBD1	11	TRBV28
TGTGCCAGCTGGTCTAGCGGGGATTCAGAGACCCAGTACTTC	CASWSSGDSETQYF	TRBJ2-5	once	TRBD2	14	TRBV28
TGCGCCAGCAGGGACAGAGGTCCCAATTCACCCCTCCACTTT	CASRDRGPNSPLHF	TRBJ1-6	-	-	14	TRBV5-1
TGTGCCAGCAGTCTACAGGGCTACACTGAAGCTTTCTTT	CASSLQGYTEAFF	TRBJ1-1	-	-	13	TRBV27
TGCGCCAGCAGGCGGACTAGCGGGTCCGACGAGCAGTACTTC	CASRRTSGSDEQYF	TRBJ2-7	-	TRBD2	14	TRBV5-1
TGTGCCAGCAGCTTTCCGGGACTAGCGGGAGAACGCGCCTACGAGCAGTACTTC	CASSFPGLAGERAYEQYF	TRBJ2-7	-	TRBD2	18	TRBV7-8
TGTGCCAGCAGCCGTAGAATTTCTAGCACAGATACGCAGTATTTT	CASSRRISSTDTQYF	TRBJ2-3	-	-	15	TRBV7-2
TGTGCCAGCAGTGAAGTTCCTAGGGGCGTGAGTGCCGGGGAGCTGTTTTTT	CASSEVPRGVSAGELFF	TRBJ2-2	-	-	17	TRBV6-1
TGTGCCAGCAGAGCAGGGGCCGTGGTTGAAAAACTGTTTTTT	CASRAGAVVEKLFF	TRBJ1-4	-	-	14	TRBV28
TGTGCCAGCAGCTCCCCGTCGGGACAGGGTTGGGAAAAACTGTTTTTT	CASSSPSGQGWEKLFF	TRBJ1-4	-	TRBD1	16	TRBV7-9
TGTGCCAGCAGCTCGGGACAGGGGGCTAATGAAAAACTGTTTTTT	CASSSGQGANEKLFF	TRBJ1-4	-	TRBD1	15	TRBV7-9
TGCGCCAGCAGCACCCGGGACAGGAGCCCTGGAAACACCATATATTTT	CASSTRDRSPGNTIYF	TRBJ1-3	-	TRBD1	16	TRBV4-1
TGTGCCAGCAGCTTGGCCGGGTCGTACGAGCAGTACTTC	CASSLAGSYEQYF	TRBJ2-7	-	-	13	TRBV5-6
TGTGCCAGCAGCCCCCGCGCCGGGGAGCTGTTTTTT	CASSPRAGELFF	TRBJ2-2	-	-	12	TRBV7-3
TGTGCCAGCAGCCAAGATGGCTGGGGCGGGAGGAATGAGCAGTTCTTC	CASSQDGWGGRNEQFF	TRBJ2-1	-	TRBD2	16	TRBV4-2
TGTGCCAGCAGCCAACAGGGGGCGAGTGAAAAACTGTTTTTT	CASSQQGASEKLFF	TRBJ1-4	-	TRBD1	14	TRBV11-3
TGTGCCAGCAGCACCGGAGGGAGGTTCAATCAGCCCCAGCATTTT	CASSTGGRFNQPQHF	TRBJ1-5	-	-	15	TRBV28
TGTGCCAGCAGCCCGACAGGGCGTAATGAAAAACTGTTTTTT	CASSPTGRNEKLFF	TRBJ1-4	-	TRBD1	14	TRBV7-9
TGTGCCAGCAGTTTGCCCGGACTAGCAGATACGCAGTATTTT	CASSLPGLADTQYF	TRBJ2-3	-	TRBD2	14	TRBV28
TGCGCCAGCAGCTCTGGATGGGGCTTGGGGGAGACCCAGTACTTC	CASSSGWGLGETQYF	TRBJ2-5	-	-	15	TRBV5-1
TGTGCCAGCAGTTCTCCCGACGGGAATCAGCCCCAGCATTTT	CASSSPDGNQPQHF	TRBJ1-5	-	-	14	TRBV27
TGTGCCAGCAGCTTGAAACTAGGATGGGAGACCCAGTACTTC	CASSLKLGWETQYF	TRBJ2-5	-	-	14	TRBV5-4
TGTGCCAGCAGCTTACTAGGAACCGGGAGCACAGATACGCAGTATTTT	CASSLLGTGSTDTQYF	TRBJ2-3	-	-	16	TRBV11-2
TGTGCCAGCAGCTTAAACGAAATGGCGGGGTACAATGAGCAGTTCTTC	CASSLNEMAGYNEQFF	TRBJ2-1	-	-	16	TRBV7-7
TGTGCCAGCAGCTTAGCGGGAGAGGTCTTCGAGCAGTACTTC	CASSLAGEVFEQYF	TRBJ2-7	-	-	14	TRBV7-6
TGTGCCAGCGGATTCCGGGACAGGGTTGCTGAAGCTTTCTTT	CASGFRDRVAEAFF	TRBJ1-1	-	TRBD1	14	TRBV6-5
TGTGCCACCAGCAGGGGACTAGCGGGGGGCCCGTACCAAGAGACCCAGTACTTC	CATSRGLAGGPYQETQYF	TRBJ2-5	once	TRBD2	18	TRBV15
TGTGCCAGCAGCTATCTGGGACTGGCGAACACCGGGGAGCTGTTTTTT	CASSYLGLANTGELFF	TRBJ2-2	-	-	16	TRBV11-2
TGCGCCAGCAGCTTGACGGGAATCACTGAAGCTTTCTTT	CASSLTGITEAFF	TRBJ1-1	-	-	13	TRBV5-1
TGCGCCAGCAGCCAAGAACCCCCCGGGACTAGAGGGGAGACCCAGTACTTC	CASSQEPPGTRGETQYF	TRBJ2-5	-	TRBD2	17	TRBV4-3
TGTGCCAGCAGAGATGACAGGGGAGGCTCACCCCTCCACTTT	CASRDDRGGSPLHF	TRBJ1-6	-	TRBD1	14	TRBV6-5
TGTGCCACCAGCAGAGAGACAACCGGGACAATGAGGCAGCCCCAGCATTTT	CATSRETTGTMRQPQHF	TRBJ1-5	-	-	17	TRBV15
TGTTCCAGCATCCAACTAGCGGGGACAAATGAGCAGTTCTTC	CSSIQLAGTNEQFF	TRBJ2-1	once	TRBD2	14	TRBV7-9
TGTGCCAGCAGCTCTACAGGGCAAGAGACCCAGTACTTC	CASSSTGQETQYF	TRBJ2-5	-	-	13	TRBV7-2
TGTGCCTGGAGTAAGGGGATTCCTGATCAGCCCCAGCATTTT	CAWSKGIPDQPQHF	TRBJ1-5	-	-	14	TRBV30
TGTGCCAGCAGCATAACAGGGAGACCTAGGGAGCAGTACTTC	CASSITGRPREQYF	TRBJ2-7	-	-	14	TRBV7-2
TGTGCCAGCAGTTCCTCTAGCGGGAGAGACGGGGTAGATACGCAGTATTTT	CASSSSSGRDGVDTQYF	TRBJ2-3	few	TRBD2	17	TRBV28
TGTGCCAGCAGCTTGGTTTCAGGGCGGTATGAGCAGTTCTTC	CASSLVSGRYEQFF	TRBJ2-1	-	-	14	TRBV5-4
TGTGCCAGTAGTATTACAGGGACAGAGGGAAACACCATATATTTT	CASSITGTEGNTIYF	TRBJ1-3	-	TRBD1	15	TRBV19
TGTGCCAGCAGCTCAGGGGGCTATGGCTACACCTTC	CASSSGGYGYTF	TRBJ1-2	-	TRBD1	12	TRBV11-3
TGTGCCAGCAGCCCGCGGCTAGCGGCGGGGACAGATACGCAGTATTTT	CASSPRLAAGTDTQYF	TRBJ2-3	-	TRBD2	16	TRBV9
TGTGCCAGCACCTCTCCGTACGGGACCTACGAGCAGTACTTC	CASTSPYGTYEQYF	TRBJ2-7	few	-	14	TRBV6-5
TGTGCCAGCAGACCAACAGGGAGAGGCAATCAGCCCCAGCATTTT	CASRPTGRGNQPQHF	TRBJ1-5	-	-	15	TRBV28
TGTGCCAGCAGCCTCCCCCTAGGGGTTAACTATGGCTACACCTTC	CASSLPLGVNYGYTF	TRBJ1-2	-	-	15	TRBV28
TGTGCCAGCAGCCAAGGGACTAGCGGCCAGCCCCAGTACTTC	CASSQGTSGQPQYF	TRBJ2-5	-	TRBD2	14	TRBV4-2
TGTGCCAGCAGCCTAGACAGGGGGCTGGTCGGTGGTTCGTCCGACGAGCAGTACTTC	CASSLDRGLVGGSSDEQYF	TRBJ2-7	-	TRBD1	19	TRBV5-4
TGTGCCAGCAGCCATGGGGCCCCGGGACAGGGGGGAGATACGCAGTATTTT	CASSHGAPGQGGDTQYF	TRBJ2-3	-	TRBD1	17	TRBV7-3
TGTGCCAGTAAGGAGGCTAGCGGGGACTCCTACGAGCAGTACTTC	CASKEASGDSYEQYF	TRBJ2-7	few	TRBD2	15	TRBV19